The TCR beta chain under discussion was sequenced for a study of T-cell memory formation after mild COVID-19. TCRdb analysed the 5' RACE reads with MiXCR anew, one entry per CDR3 protein. Of hundreds of thousands of distinct CDR3 sequences listed, over 15% are singletons. Germline CDR1 reads SGDLS; CDR2 reads YYNGEE. The V gene lost 3 bases and the J gene lost 4 bases, with 20 bases spanning the gap. The CDR3 is 17 amino acids. The sequenced sample was PBMCs or a T cell subset sorted from them (not recorded which). This clonotype was obtained from an adult woman who had mild COVID-19 (a few samples of this study predate the infection). Cell type and time point are not known. The genes are TRBV9 and TRBJ2-1; D assignment may be TRBD1 or TRBD2 (6 bases each). The CDR3 nucleotides read TGTGCCAGCAGCGGGCAATCGGGGGCGCTTGGGTACAATGAGCAGTTCTTC. It is translated as CASSGQSGALGYNEQFF.